Listed here are 31 T cell receptor beta chains from one sample, sequenced in a study of CD8 T cells in Susac syndrome. cDNA came from about 0.5 to 1 ug RNA primed by random hexamers. Via MiXCR, TCRdb re-called the immunoSEQ multiplex PCR reads, giving one row per CDR3 protein. This repertoire shows about 240,000 distinct CDR3 sequences, around 96% found once; its top ten account for roughly 0.1%. Material for sequencing was CD4+ T cells from PBMCs. All receptors come from a human donor with Susac syndrome.

The chain couples TRBV5-1 to TRBJ2-7; 11 bases line up with TRBD2. Per the germline V gene, CDR1 is SGHRS and CDR2 is YFSETQ. The junction had 7 bases not matched to a gene; V was cut back by 0 bases and J by 2 bases. The length of the CDR3 is 17 residues. This CDR3 reads CASSLEGLAGLAYEQYF. The CDR3 region has the DNA TGCGCCAGCAGCTTGGAAGGACTAGCGGGCCTTGCCTACGAGCAGTACTTC.

V is TRBV28 and J is TRBJ1-1; D remains unclear. The CDR3 has 13 amino acids. The V end lost 1 base, the J end lost 5 bases, and 8 bases lay between the germline ends. CDR1 and CDR2 from the germline V gene are MDHEN and SYDVKM. The CDR3 bases are TGTGCCAGCAGTTTATTTGGGAGAACTGAAGCTTTCTTT. Amino acids: CASSLFGRTEAFF.

This rearrangement joins TRBV20-1 to TRBJ2-7; 10 nucleotides match TRBD2. The CDR3 consists of 14 residues. With V trimmed by 5 bases and J by 3 bases, 7 bases remained unmatched. The V gene's germline CDR1 is DFQATT and CDR2 SNEGSKA (reference sequence). The CDR3 region has the DNA TGCAGTGCTGGACTGACTAGCGGGTTCTACGAGCAGTACTTC. This codes for CSAGLTSGFYEQYF.

The chain uses TRBV4-1 and TRBJ2-4, with D unclear. CDR3 size: 16 residues. Looked up from germline, CDR1 is MGHRA and CDR2 is YSYEKL. The V end was cut by 1 base, the J end by 0 bases, with 10 bases between. The CDR3 nucleotides are TGCGCCAGCAGCCAAGTTCCCCGCCGAGCCAAAAACATTCAGTACTTC. The encoded protein is CASSQVPRRAKNIQYF.

This sequence joins TRBV27 and TRBJ1-5; the match to TRBD1 covers 8 bases. The CDR3 covers 16 residues. With 2 bases clipped from V and 3 bases from J, the junction kept 6 bases outside the gene matches. Per the germline V gene, CDR1 is MNHEY and CDR2 is SMNVEV (reference sequence). CDR3 in DNA: TGTGCCAGCAGTTTAGCAAGGACAGGGCACAATCAGCCCCAGCATTTT. As protein: CASSLARTGHNQPQHF.

J is TRBJ1-1 and V is TRBV28; 9 bases map to TRBD1. Germline V gives CDR1 MDHEN, CDR2 SYDVKM. Germline trimming cut 5 bases from V and 10 bases from J; bases unmatched to any gene: 8. CDR3 length: 13 amino acids. CDR3 in DNA: TGTGCCAGCAGTCAGTCTCGGACAGGGGTAGCTTTCTTT. Protein product: CASSQSRTGVAFF.

The chain has TRBV20-1 and TRBJ2-1, with D possibly TRBD1 on 6 matching bases. V lost 5 bases and J 6 bases, leaving 14 bases between the germline ends. The germline V gene has CDR1 DFQATT and CDR2 SNEGSKA (reference sequence). This CDR3 spans 13 amino acids. The CDR3 region has the DNA TGCAGTGCTGACTGGCCAGGGGTCAATGAGCAGTTCTTC. Amino acid sequence: CSADWPGVNEQFF.

This rearrangement joins TRBV4-1 to TRBJ1-1; TRBD1 matches 7 bases. This CDR3 comprises 16 residues. Per germline, CDR1 MGHRA and CDR2 YSYEKL. After removal of 5 bases from V and 11 bases from J, the junction contained 20 bases not matched to a gene. The CDR3 protein is CASSGPRGRQGTGAFF. Written as DNA, the CDR3 is TGCGCCAGCAGCGGACCTAGGGGCCGACAGGGCACGGGGGCTTTCTTT.

The chain has TRBV18 and TRBJ1-4, with 10 bases lining up with TRBD1. V was pared by 3 bases and J by 5 bases, with 0 bases of the junction left unmatched. Looked up from germline, CDR1 is KGHSH and CDR2 is LQKENI. The CDR3 is made up of 14 amino acids. For the CDR3, the DNA is TGTGCCAGCTCACCGGGACAGGGGAATGAAAAACTGTTTTTT. Encoded protein: CASSPGQGNEKLFF. Filled out from reference TRBV18 and TRBJ1-4, the complete variable domain reads NAGVMQNPRHLVRRRGQEARLRCSPMKGHSHVYWYRQLPEEGLKFMVYLQKENIIDESGMPKERFSAEFPKEGPSILRIQQVVRGDSAAYFCASSPGQGNEKLFFGSGTQLSVL.

For this clonotype: Germline and junction disagree at one end, which may indicate a read error. This sequence joins TRBV4-2 and TRBJ1-2; D gene ambiguous. The CDR3 covers 14 residues. Per the germline V gene, CDR1 is LGHNA and CDR2 is YNFKEQ. CDR3 in DNA: TGTGCCAGCCGCCAAGTCCCCATGGATGGGGGCTACACCTTC. It codes for CASRQVPMDGGYTF.

The V and J genes are TRBV13 and TRBJ2-2; the D gene is possibly TRBD2 (6 bases). The germline gives CDR1 PRHDT, CDR2 FYEKMQ (reference sequence). The ends were cut back, 2 bases at V and 4 bases at J, with 17 bases in the middle. The CDR3 loop spans 17 amino acids. CDR3 protein: CASSLSSGGGTTGELFF. The CDR3 coding sequence is TGTGCCAGCAGCTTAAGTTCCGGTGGGGGGACCACCGGGGAGCTGTTTTTT.

The chain combines TRBV5-4 with TRBJ2-5; 7 bases agree with TRBD1. Looked up from germline, CDR1 is SGHNT and CDR2 is YYREEE (reference sequence). This CDR3 is 14 amino acids long. The trim removed 3 bases at V and 5 bases at J, leaving 7 bases unmatched. CDR3 DNA sequence: TGTGCCAGCAGCTCGACAGGGAGCAGGGAGACCCAGTACTTC. It yields the protein CASSSTGSRETQYF.

The J gene is TRBJ2-1, the V gene TRBV7-3; 9 nucleotides agree with TRBD2. The CDR3 spans 15 residues. Germline assignment: CDR1 SGHTA and CDR2 FQGTGA. J gave up 9 bases and V 5 bases, and 11 bases lay outside the gene matches. The CDR3 region has the DNA TGTGCCAGCAGCCCCCGCCTAGCGGGAAGGGTTGAGCAGTTCTTC. This sequence encodes CASSPRLAGRVEQFF.

The chain couples TRBV12-3 or TRBV12-4 to TRBJ1-2; D gene unclear. This CDR3 is 12 amino acids long. Trimming removed 2 bases from V and 7 bases from J, with 8 bases in between. The CDR3 bases are TGTGCCAGCAGTTTATATGGACGTGGCTACACCTTC. This translates into CASSLYGRGYTF.

The chain uses TRBV4-1 and TRBJ1-1, with D unresolved. The CDR3 contains 15 residues. The ends were cut back, 4 bases at V and 0 bases at J, with 12 bases in the middle. Germline V CDR1 and CDR2: MGHRA, YSYEKL. The CDR3 reads CASSPTPPMNTEAFF. Here the CDR3 DNA reads TGCGCCAGCAGCCCAACCCCACCTATGAACACTGAAGCTTTCTTT.

This chain joins TRBV7-8 and TRBJ2-7, with 7 bases fitting TRBD2. The CDR3 totals 15 residues. The J segment lost 3 bases and the V segment lost 0 bases, leaving 5 bases of the junction unmatched. Germline V gene data show CDR1 as SGHVS and CDR2 as FQNEAQ. In nucleotides, the CDR3 is TGTGCCAGCAGCTTAGCGCGGGCGGGAGTCTACGAGCAGTACTTC. It is translated as CASSLARAGVYEQYF.

The chain has TRBV30 and TRBJ2-7, with D tentatively TRBD2 (5 bases). The CDR3 has 13 residues. Germline-derived CDR1 and CDR2 are GTSNPN and SVGIG (reference sequence). Trimming removed 2 bases from V and 6 bases from J, with 14 bases in between. As DNA, the CDR3 is TGTGCCTGGAGTATACGGGGTTACGGCGAGCAGTACTTC. Its protein is CAWSIRGYGEQYF.

The rearrangement links TRBV28 to TRBJ2-5; the D gene is possibly TRBD2 (6 bases). V gave up 2 bases and J gave up 3 bases, with 16 bases separating them. This CDR3 spans 16 amino acids. Germline CDR1 and CDR2: MDHEN and SYDVKM. The CDR3 DNA is TGTGCCAGCAGTTTACTTAGCGGCGGAGAGGAAGAGACCCAGTACTTC. This sequence encodes CASSLLSGGEEETQYF.

The chain links TRBV11-1 to TRBJ1-1; D gene uncertain. Germline-derived CDR1 and CDR2 are SGHAT and FQDESV (reference sequence). Trimming removed 11 bases at V and 4 bases at J, with 23 bases between. The CDR3 is 15 amino acids. The DNA of the CDR3 is TGTGCCTGCTCCCGAGGGAGTGTTGGAGGCACTGAAGCTTTCTTT. Translating gives CACSRGSVGGTEAFF.

The chain recombines TRBV28 with TRBJ1-2; TRBD1 might be the D (5 bases). CDR1 MDHEN and CDR2 SYDVKM come from the germline V gene. Trimming cost V 0 bases and J 4 bases, with 9 bases left between them. This CDR3 region has 14 residues. DNA for the CDR3: TGTGCCAGCAGTTTATGGGACAATGGCTATGGCTACACCTTC. It encodes CASSLWDNGYGYTF.

This chain connects TRBV7-6 to TRBJ2-5; D call uncertain. Germline lookup yields CDR1 SGHVS and CDR2 FNYEAQ. V gave up 10 bases and J gave up 5 bases, with 11 bases separating them. The CDR3 spans 11 residues. The CDR3 spells CAIQSPETQYF. The CDR3 coding sequence is TGTGCCATCCAGTCGCCTGAGACCCAGTACTTC.

The chain joins TRBV28 to TRBJ2-4; D gene ambiguous. Deletions cut 3 bases from V and 2 bases from J, with 20 bases between. Germline assignment: CDR1 MDHEN and CDR2 SYDVKM. The CDR3 length is 18 residues. CDR3 amino acids: CASSFPSPLQITKNIQYF. The CDR3 region has the DNA TGTGCCAGCAGTTTTCCCTCGCCGCTACAGATAACCAAAAACATTCAGTACTTC.

The gene calls are TRBV30 and TRBJ1-5; no reliable D call. CDR1 is GTSNPN, CDR2 SVGIG, per germline (reference sequence). The CDR3 has 12 amino acids. V was cut by 1 base and J by 5 bases, with 6 bases left in between. CDR3 in amino acids: CAWSASDQPQHF. CDR3 bases: TGTGCCTGGAGTGCCAGTGATCAGCCCCAGCATTTT.

For the CDR3, the DNA is TGTGCCAGCAGTTTAGCAGGACAGGGCTTGGCCAAAAACATTCAGTACTTC. It is translated as CASSLAGQGLAKNIQYF. The chain joins TRBV27 to TRBJ2-4, with TRBD1 matching over 8 bases. Germline V lookup: CDR1 MNHEY, CDR2 SMNVEV (reference sequence). V was pared by 2 bases and J by 1 base, with 7 bases of the junction left unmatched. The CDR3 has 17 residues.

The chain couples TRBV2 to TRBJ2-5; D not resolved. CDR3 length: 12 residues. Germline CDR1 SNHLY, CDR2 FYNNEI. V lost 11 bases and J 5 bases, leaving 15 bases between the germline ends. In nucleotides, the CDR3 is TGTGCCGGCTCCGGTCGTCCGGAGACCCAGTACTTC. Translation gives CAGSGRPETQYF.

The V and J genes are TRBV5-1 and TRBJ2-7; 11 nucleotides align to TRBD1. There are 14 residues in the CDR3. The germline V gene encodes CDR1 SGHRS and CDR2 YFSETQ. Germline trimming cut 0 bases from V and 5 bases from J; bases unmatched to any gene: 1. The CDR3 loop is CASSLGGQGDEQYF. The DNA for the CDR3 is TGCGCCAGCAGCTTGGGGGGACAGGGGGACGAGCAGTACTTC.

The genes are TRBV2 and TRBJ2-7, with TRBD2 matching over 7 bases. The V segment lost 7 bases and the J segment 7 bases; nucleotides outside the gene matches: 19. Germline V gene lookup returns CDR1 SNHLY and CDR2 FYNNEI. The CDR3 is made up of 16 amino acids. The CDR3 spells CASTAYLRRENREQYF. CDR3 DNA: TGTGCCAGCACCGCCTATTTGAGGCGGGAGAACCGTGAGCAGTACTTC.

This chain links TRBV2 with TRBJ2-1, with D unclear. In germline, CDR1 is SNHLY, CDR2 FYNNEI. This CDR3 comprises 12 residues. Trimming stripped 8 bases from V and 2 bases from J, with 7 bases between. The CDR3 nucleotides are TGTGCCAGCCTACGTACCTACAATGAGCAGTTCTTC. Translated, it gives CASLRTYNEQFF. Full variable domain (missing parts from reference TRBV2 and TRBJ2-1): EPEVTQTPSHQVTQMGQEVILRCVPISNHLYFYWYRQILGQKVEFLVSFYNNEISEKSEIFDDQFSVERPDGSNFTLKIRSTKLEDSAMYFCASLRTYNEQFFGPGTRLTVL.

J is TRBJ1-4 and V is TRBV30, with D possibly TRBD1 on 5 matching bases. Germline V gene sequence: CDR1 GTSNPN, CDR2 SVGIG (reference sequence). The V end lost 0 bases, the J end lost 7 bases, and 12 bases lay between the germline ends. The CDR3 has 14 amino acids. The CDR3 DNA reads as TGTGCCTGGAGTGTTAGGGGCGCGGGTGAAAAACTGTTTTTT. Amino acids: CAWSVRGAGEKLFF.

This chain connects TRBV9 to TRBJ2-3; D remains unclear. This CDR3 contains 16 residues. Germline CDR1 reads SGDLS; CDR2 reads YYNGEE. Trimming took 2 bases from V and 0 from J, leaving 13 bases between them. CDR3 nucleotide sequence: TGTGCCAGCAGCGTTCGGGCTGACACTAGCACAGATACGCAGTATTTT. It yields the protein CASSVRADTSTDTQYF.

V and J are TRBV20-1 and TRBJ2-7; D is possibly TRBD2 (5 bases). Germline lookup yields CDR1 DFQATT and CDR2 SNEGSKA (reference sequence). V was pared by 7 bases and J by 4 bases, with 20 bases between. The CDR3 totals 14 residues. CDR3 region: CSVLTAAGEYEQYF. As DNA, the CDR3 is TGCAGTGTTCTTACAGCAGCCGGGGAATACGAGCAGTACTTC.